This T cell receptor (beta chain) is drawn from a study of T cells in Graves' hyperthyroidism and ophthalmopathy. Amplified TCR beta CDR3 regions derived from RNA transcripts. The HTBI set primed first-round TCR CDR3 RT-PCR. Each CDR3 protein is one row after TCRdb ran MiXCR on the multiplex PCR reads. The sample includes about 580,000 distinct CDR3 sequences, approximately 15% seen only once; the top ten take under 7%. Any symptoms of ophthalmopathy came after the first hyperthyroidism diagnosis, from which the blood sample dates. Regarding the study as a whole: Ophthalmopathy got predicted by the model a median roughly 6.1 months before its onset. Ophthalmopathy was distinguished from stable hyperthyroidism by 13 V-J signatures.

Many counts were recorded for this clonotype. Its specificity is not known. The germline V gene has CDR1 MNHNS and CDR2 SASEGT. V was pared by 5 bases and J by 5 bases, with 12 bases between. This CDR3 region has 14 residues. The chain is built from TRBV6-1 and TRBJ2-2, with D possibly being TRBD1 (6 bases). The material sequenced was blood. The sequence was collected from a woman aged 30 to 39 with Graves' hyperthyroidism that later progressed to Graves' ophthalmopathy. The CDR3 bases are TGTGCCAGCAGTCTCCGGGACAAAACCGGGGAGCTGTTTTTT. Its protein product is CASSLRDKTGELFF.